These T cell receptor beta chains were read from a single sample in a study of tumor-infiltrating lymphocytes in primary liver carcinoma. TCRdb recomputed calls from the multiplex PCR reads with MiXCR, one row per CDR3 protein. The sample consists of under 200,000 distinct CDR3 sequences, about 85% of them appearing once. The sample comprised tumor tissue from primary liver carcinoma. The receptor set was obtained from a man between 35 and 55 years old with primary liver carcinoma and hepatitis B virus infection. Both conserved end residues are part of each CDR3. Fields, in order: CDR3 length, V gene, CDR3 protein.

CDR3 length: 17
V gene: TRBV6-1
CDR3 protein: CASSEVSQEIGVIEQFF

CDR3 length: 11
V gene: TRBV29-1
CDR3 protein: CSVEPLREQFF

CDR3 length: 13
V gene: TRBV12-3/TRBV12-4
CDR3 protein: CASNYGPRRDYTF

CDR3 length: 10
V gene: TRBV4-1
CDR3 protein: CANIAGQQCF

CDR3 length: 13
V gene: TRBV4-2
CDR3 protein: CASTQPHLEKLFF

CDR3 length: 16
V gene: TRBV4-3
CDR3 protein: CASSQGFGRTSDEQYF

CDR3 length: 12
V gene: TRBV6-2/TRBV6-3
CDR3 protein: CTTRIWEGGYTF

CDR3 length: 17
V gene: TRBV11-2
CDR3 protein: CASNLGLSSGTDETQYF

CDR3 length: 15
V gene: TRBV29-1
CDR3 protein: CSVEANRGQAGTQYF

CDR3 length: 15
V gene: TRBV11-2
CDR3 protein: CASSPLSALRVTQYF

CDR3 length: 16
V gene: TRBV7-9
CDR3 protein: CTSTPRGVQGNSPLHF

CDR3 length: 14
V gene: TRBV10-3
CDR3 protein: CDISATGLGETQYF

CDR3 length: 15
V gene: TRBV7-8
CDR3 protein: CASSHLRTLTDTQYF

CDR3 length: 16
V gene: TRBV10-3
CDR3 protein: CAITLWASGSYNEQFF

CDR3 length: 13
V gene: TRBV10-2
CDR3 protein: CVSGNARTDTRYF

CDR3 length: 14
V gene: TRBV29-1
CDR3 protein: CSVGQGTAGNTIYF

CDR3 length: 18
V gene: TRBV6-5
CDR3 protein: CVSSYNGLAYANTGELFF

CDR3 length: 16
V gene: TRBV10-3
CDR3 protein: CAISPGLAGYYNKQFF

CDR3 length: 14
V gene: TRBV11-2
CDR3 protein: CASSLSGFDIVQFF

CDR3 length: 14
V gene: TRBV30
CDR3 protein: CAWNKGDHLNEQFF

CDR3 length: 14
V gene: TRBV18
CDR3 protein: CASSPRRGVGPQHF

CDR3 length: 15
V gene: TRBV6-5
CDR3 protein: CASNAGLGGTDTQYF

CDR3 length: 14
V gene: TRBV3-1
CDR3 protein: CASSHGIRGDMQYF

CDR3 length: 15
V gene: TRBV29-1
CDR3 protein: CIVEDPGGSSYQQYF

CDR3 length: 13
V gene: TRBV5-6
CDR3 protein: CASSLPRANVPTF